The 24 T cell receptor beta chains given below trace back to one sample, sequenced in a study of blood T cells in healthy people across ages. PCR was performed a second time for roughly 7 to 11 cycles using a sample-barcoded 5' primer and a J-beta primer mix. In TCRdb, the 5' RACE reads were re-called with MiXCR into one record per CDR3 protein. The repertoire has some 1,500,000 distinct CDR3 sequences, roughly 43% of them found once; the top ten carry roughly 3.7%. Material: blood. These receptors were obtained from a woman aged 18-29 years in good health.

This chain uses TRBV5-4 with TRBJ2-1, with 8 bases lining up with TRBD1. Germline V CDR1 and CDR2: SGHNT, YYREEE (reference sequence). The CDR3 consists of 12 residues. The V and J ends lost 5 bases and 6 bases, in that order; junction bases with no gene match: 1. CDR3 region: CASSTGGNEQFF. DNA of the CDR3: TGTGCCAGCAGTACAGGGGGCAATGAGCAGTTCTTC.

The CDR3 protein is CASSQDPGSVSYNEQFF. DNA for the CDR3: TGTGCCAGCAGCCAAGACCCGGGAAGCGTCTCCTACAATGAGCAGTTCTTC. The chain links TRBV14 to TRBJ2-1, with a possible D match to TRBD2 (5 bases). The germline V and J ends were trimmed by 0 bases and 0 bases, with 12 bases remaining between them. Per germline, CDR1 SGHDN and CDR2 FVKESK. This CDR3 has 17 residues.

The J gene is TRBJ2-5, the V gene TRBV24-1; D is ambiguous. V was trimmed by 3 bases and J by 4 bases, leaving 8 bases between them. This CDR3 has 13 amino acids. Looked up from germline, CDR1 is KGHDR and CDR2 is SFDVKD. The CDR3 sequence is CATSDHAGETQYF. CDR3 bases: TGTGCCACCAGTGATCACGCAGGAGAGACCCAGTACTTC.

This clonotype was counted only a few times. This chain uses TRBV5-1 with TRBJ2-2; D unresolved. Per the germline V gene, CDR1 is SGHRS and CDR2 is YFSETQ. The CDR3 contains 13 residues. The V and J ends lost 1 base and 3 bases respectively, with 4 bases between them. CDR3 sequence (DNA): TGCGCCAGCAGCTTGAGTTACACCGGGGAGCTGTTTTTT. Its protein product is CASSLSYTGELFF.

The chain uses TRBV6-5 and TRBJ2-1; 7 positions match TRBD1. J lost 3 bases, V lost 5 bases, and 4 bases had no gene match. This CDR3 is built from 14 residues. CDR1 is MNHEY, CDR2 SVGAGI, per germline. The DNA for the CDR3 is TGTGCCAGCAGTGACCGGACAGGCTACAATGAGCAGTTCTTC. Translated: CASSDRTGYNEQFF.

The chain uses TRBV9 and TRBJ2-3, with D possibly TRBD2 on 6 matching bases. V was shortened by 4 bases and J by 2 bases, with 14 bases between the two germline ends. CDR1 and CDR2 from the germline V gene are SGDLS and YYNGEE. The CDR3 consists of 15 residues. Here the CDR3 reads CASSPRLGYTDTQYF. CDR3 bases: TGTGCCAGCAGCCCGCGACTAGGTTACACAGATACGCAGTATTTT.

The gene calls are TRBV20-1 and TRBJ2-5; 7 positions agree with TRBD2. V lost 3 bases and J lost 11; bases outside the gene matches: 18. Per the germline V gene, CDR1 is DFQATT and CDR2 is SNEGSKA (reference sequence). The CDR3 is 15 amino acids. The CDR3 DNA sequence: TGCAGTGCTAGCATTCGCGGGGAGGGCCACGATGAGCAGTACTTC. Its translation: CSASIRGEGHDEQYF.

This chain uses TRBV9 with TRBJ2-5; D call uncertain. V gave up 0 bases and J gave up 11 bases, with 20 bases separating them. This CDR3 contains 15 residues. Germline V gene sequence: CDR1 SGDLS, CDR2 YYNGEE. This CDR3 reads CASSVGPPPLNEQYF. DNA of the CDR3: TGTGCCAGCAGCGTAGGACCTCCACCTCTCAATGAGCAGTACTTC.

DNA of the CDR3: TGTGCCAGCAGCTCCATGCAGGTTTCCTACAATGAGCAGTTCTTC. Protein product: CASSSMQVSYNEQFF. The chain recombines TRBV27 with TRBJ2-1; D unclear. From germline, CDR1 is MNHEY and CDR2 SMNVEV (reference sequence). This CDR3 has 15 amino acids. Between the trimmed V and J ends, which lost 6 bases and 1 base, there was a span of 13 bases.

The sample holds a few counts of this clonotype. The V gene is TRBV20-1, the J gene TRBJ1-4; D remains ambiguous. With 1 base removed from V and 0 bases from J, the gap between germline ends came to 3 bases. This CDR3 comprises 13 residues. Germline V gives CDR1 DFQATT, CDR2 SNEGSKA (reference sequence). The chain's CDR3 is CSARVTTNEKLFF. The CDR3 nucleotides are TGCAGTGCTAGAGTGACAACTAATGAAAAACTGTTTTTT.

The sample holds a few counts of this clonotype. The rearrangement uses TRBV6-2 or TRBV6-3 and TRBJ2-7; the D is unclear. Germline V CDR1 and CDR2: MNHEY, SVGEGT. This CDR3 is 14 amino acids long. Trimming took off 5 bases at V and 4 bases at J, with 15 bases between the two ends. CDR3: CASSLETFLYEQYF. CDR3 DNA sequence: TGTGCCAGCAGTCTAGAGACGTTTTTGTACGAGCAGTACTTC.

This clonotype was seen many times. The chain carries TRBV28 and TRBJ2-3; D may correspond to TRBD1 or TRBD2 (6 bases each). The CDR3 sequence is 16 residues long. V gave up 5 bases and J gave up 4 bases, with 19 bases separating them. CDR1 is MDHEN, CDR2 SYDVKM, per germline. The CDR3, as DNA: TGTGCCAGCAGTCCTGGAGGGGGGAGGAGGTCAGATACGCAGTATTTT. Protein product: CASSPGGGRRSDTQYF.

The rearrangement links TRBV6-2 or TRBV6-3 to TRBJ2-1; no definite D call. CDR1 is MNHEY, CDR2 SVGEGT, per germline. With 2 bases removed from V and 4 bases from J, the gap between germline ends came to 12 bases. The CDR3 runs to 15 residues. The CDR3 nucleotides are TGTGCCAGCAGTTACCCTATTTCTCTTTACAATGAGCAGTTCTTC. The encoded protein is CASSYPISLYNEQFF.

The CDR3 bases are TGTGCCAGCAGACTAGCGGGATCCCGGGAGACCCAGTACTTC. It codes for CASRLAGSRETQYF. The chain combines TRBV12-3 or TRBV12-4 with TRBJ2-5; 10 bases map to TRBD2. CDR3 size: 14 residues. V lost 6 bases to trimming and J lost 5 bases; unmatched junction nucleotides: 6.

This clonotype was seen a single time. V usage is TRBV13 and J usage is TRBJ2-4, with D tentatively TRBD1 (6 bases). The CDR3 runs to 15 residues. Between the trimmed V and J ends, which lost 5 bases and 8 bases, there was a span of 19 bases. Germline V gene sequence: CDR1 PRHDT, CDR2 FYEKMQ (reference sequence). DNA for the CDR3: TGTGCCAGCAGCCCTGCAGGGGTCGAGTGGGACATTCAGTACTTC. Protein product: CASSPAGVEWDIQYF.

This clonotype was seen only a few times. The CDR3 reads CSASTQGAVKNIQYF. CDR3 DNA: TGCAGTGCTAGTACGCAGGGGGCGGTCAAAAACATTCAGTACTTC. V usage is TRBV20-1 and J usage is TRBJ2-4; 8 bases match TRBD1. CDR1 DFQATT and CDR2 SNEGSKA come from the germline V gene (reference sequence). V shed 3 bases, J shed 3 bases, and the junction held 7 bases outside the gene matches. This CDR3 has 15 amino acids.

The CDR3, as DNA: TGTGCCAGCAGCGGCCCGGGTCGAACTGAAGCTTTCTTT. Translated, it gives CASSGPGRTEAFF. The genes are TRBV7-8 and TRBJ1-1, with D hard to call. The CDR3 totals 13 residues. Trimming cost V 5 bases and J 5 bases, with 12 bases left between them. CDR1 SGHVS and CDR2 FQNEAQ come from the germline V gene.

The CDR3 here is CSVDGVDTKVKETQYF. CDR3 nucleotides: TGCAGCGTTGATGGGGTGGATACGAAGGTGAAAGAGACCCAGTACTTC. The genes are TRBV29-1 and TRBJ2-5; D is ambiguous. The CDR3 consists of 16 residues. Trimming shortened V by 3 bases and J by 3 bases, and 20 bases separated the two germline ends. Per germline, CDR1 SQVTM and CDR2 ANQGSEA.

This clonotype was counted only a few times. The chain has TRBV7-2 and TRBJ2-3; 8 bases agree with TRBD2. CDR1 SGHTA and CDR2 FQGNSA come from the germline V gene. V shed 2 bases and J 6 bases; nucleotides not matched to a gene: 10. This CDR3 has 16 residues. The CDR3 bases are TGTGCCAGCAGCTTATCTAGACTAGCGCTAGGGGATACGCAGTATTTT. Translation: CASSLSRLALGDTQYF.

The chain uses TRBV20-1 and TRBJ2-5, with D tentatively TRBD1 (6 bases). Trimming removed 5 bases at V and 7 bases at J, with 11 bases between. There are 11 residues in the CDR3. CDR1 and CDR2 (germline): DFQATT, SNEGSKA (reference sequence). Written as DNA, the CDR3 is TGCAGTGCTCCAGGGGCCGGGACCCAGTACTTC. This encodes CSAPGAGTQYF.

This clonotype came up a few times. The chain carries TRBV5-1 and TRBJ1-2; D gene uncertain. The CDR3 has 13 amino acids. The germline gives CDR1 SGHRS, CDR2 YFSETQ. Trimming took off 4 bases at V and 8 bases at J, with 15 bases between the two ends. The CDR3, as DNA: TGCGCCAGCAGCGTCCGGGGAAACGACGGCTACACCTTC. Translation gives CASSVRGNDGYTF.

The J gene is TRBJ2-5, the V gene TRBV3-1; D gene ambiguous. The CDR3 extends over 14 amino acids. V was trimmed by 2 bases and J by 5 bases, leaving 12 bases between them. Germline assignment: CDR1 LGHDT and CDR2 YNNKEL (reference sequence). The CDR3 spells CASSQNLDKETQYF. The CDR3 DNA sequence: TGTGCCAGCAGCCAAAACCTCGATAAGGAGACCCAGTACTTC.

The V and J genes are TRBV6-6 and TRBJ1-2; no reliable D call. Trimming left V 5 bases short and J 6 bases short, with 16 bases between. Germline loops: CDR1 MNHNY, CDR2 SVGAGI (reference sequence). This CDR3 contains 14 residues. Here the CDR3 reads CASSLAGTMNGYTF. The CDR3 DNA is TGTGCCAGCAGTCTCGCCGGAACTATGAATGGCTACACCTTC.

The chain employs TRBV7-2 and TRBJ1-2; no clear D. The CDR3 is made up of 15 amino acids. Looked up from germline, CDR1 is SGHTA and CDR2 is FQGNSA. V was clipped by 5 bases and J by 3 bases, with 16 bases between them. CDR3 nucleotides: TGTGCCAGCAGCCCGGAGGGCCAAAGGGACTATGGCTACACCTTC. Translated, it gives CASSPEGQRDYGYTF.